The T cell receptor beta chain described here comes from a study of T cells after yellow fever vaccination. This clonotype was detected many times. CDR1 is LGHDT, CDR2 YNNKEL, per germline (reference sequence). Trimming removed 2 bases from V and 6 bases from J, with 8 bases in between. The CDR3 runs 13 residues. TCRdb reanalysed the 5' RACE reads using MiXCR and keeps one entry per CDR3 protein. The repertoire includes 150,000 to 200,000 distinct CDR3 sequences, approximately 6.2% of them detected once, and roughly 3% sits in the top ten. This chain joins TRBV3-1 and TRBJ2-1, with unresolved D. This sequence originates from a young man who received the YFV17D yellow fever vaccine. Source: CD4+ T cells sorted from PBMCs, taken on the day of the first yellow fever vaccination. The CDR3 is CASSQSIGNEQFF. Written as DNA, the CDR3 is TGTGCCAGCAGCCAATCTATAGGCAATGAGCAGTTCTTC.